This TCR beta chain was recorded in a study of cytomegalovirus exposure and HLA in healthy donors. About the study: The roughly 120 validation repertoires matched the 666 first-cohort repertoires in platform, a later analysis reported. Study-wide findings and caveats: Rarity marked most TCR sequences, yet some public TCRs occurred in many donors. Overall, roughly 170 TCR beta chains were annotated as cytomegalovirus-associated.

The 120-subject validation cohort, separate from the 666-subject first cohort, included the donors. Germline V gives CDR1 MDHEN, CDR2 SYDVKM. The CDR3 is 14 residues long. The trim removed 9 bases at V and 4 bases at J, leaving 6 bases unmatched. A remark on this clone: Its target is not known.

Clones were read by immunoSEQ multiplex PCR, and TCRdb kept only the in-frame ones, dropping some. This sample has under 80,000 clones, with 89% found just once. The sequenced sample was PBMCs. The gene calls are TRBV28 and TRBJ2-1; 10 bases agree with TRBD2. The source of this sequence is a woman between 18 and 30 years old in good health and CMV-seronegative. This CDR3 is CARPTSGCYNEQFF. The CDR3 bases are TGTGCCAGGCCGACTAGCGGGTGTTACAATGAGCAGTTCTTC.